The sequence of this T cell receptor beta chain was determined in a study of blood T cell repertoires in COVID-19. The repertoire was sequenced with immunoSEQ multiplex PCR; TCRdb's copy has only in-frame clones and lacks some. The data show 120,000 to 150,000 clones, with roughly 84% seen just once and 4.5% to 6% held by the top ten. V lost 5 bases to trimming and J lost 8 bases; unmatched junction nucleotides: 6. CDR3 length equals 14 residues. CDR1 is SGHVS and CDR2 is FNYEAQ in the germline V gene. The clonotype originates from a woman in her forties or fifties who had been exposed to COVID-19. This chain uses TRBV7-6 with TRBJ2-1, with 10 bases matching TRBD2. The sequenced sample was PBMCs or T cells enriched from blood (not recorded which). The CDR3 reads CASSQQAGGDEQFF. The CDR3 nucleotides are TGTGCCAGCAGCCAGCAAGCGGGAGGGGATGAGCAGTTCTTC. Full variable domain (outside the CDR3, taken from reference TRBV7-6 and TRBJ2-1): GAGVSQSPRYKVTKRGQDVALRCDPISGHVSLYWYRQALGQGPEFLTYFNYEAQQDKSGLPNDRFSAERPEGSISTLTIQRTEQRDSAMYRCASSQQAGGDEQFFGPGTRLTVL.